What follows are 2 T cell receptor beta chains derived from one specimen sequenced in a study of T cell repertoires in cytomegalovirus infection. TCRdb recomputed calls from the reads with MiXCR, one row per CDR3 protein. The data contain about 230,000 distinct CDR3 sequences, about 23% of them singletons. Sequenced: CD8+ T cells from PBMCs. Every receptor here comes from a human donor in good health (CMV status not recorded). Some clones in this sample may be carry-over from other donors' samples.

The chain recombines TRBV5-4 with TRBJ2-3, with no clear D. V lost 4 bases and J 1 base, leaving 7 bases between the germline ends. CDR1 is SGHNT and CDR2 is YYREEE in the germline V gene (reference sequence). This CDR3 region has 13 residues. Written as DNA, the CDR3 is TGTGCCAGCAGCATGTGGGGCACAGATACGCAGTATTTT. This encodes CASSMWGTDTQYF.

About this clonotype itself: One end of the junction does not line up with germline, which may come from a read error. This rearrangement joins TRBV29-1 to TRBJ2-7; D is possibly TRBD1 (6 bases). CDR3 length equals 15 residues. CDR1 and CDR2 (germline): SQVTM, ANQGSEA. The CDR3 sequence: CGVEGGWGKGDEQYF. The CDR3 nucleotides read TGCGGCGTTGAGGGCGGTTGGGGTAAGGGGGACGAGCAGTACTTC.